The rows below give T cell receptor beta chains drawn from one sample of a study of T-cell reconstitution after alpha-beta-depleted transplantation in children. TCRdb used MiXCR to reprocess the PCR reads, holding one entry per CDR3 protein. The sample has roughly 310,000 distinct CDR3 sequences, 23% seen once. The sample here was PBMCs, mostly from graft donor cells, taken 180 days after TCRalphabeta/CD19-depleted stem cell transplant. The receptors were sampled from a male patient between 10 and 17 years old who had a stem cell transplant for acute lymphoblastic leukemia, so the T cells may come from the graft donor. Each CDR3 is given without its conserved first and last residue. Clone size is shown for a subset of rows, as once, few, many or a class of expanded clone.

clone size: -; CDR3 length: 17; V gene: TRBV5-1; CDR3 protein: ASSTGLADPMSSYNEQF
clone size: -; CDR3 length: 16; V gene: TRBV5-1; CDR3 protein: ASSLAGLAGGLQETQY
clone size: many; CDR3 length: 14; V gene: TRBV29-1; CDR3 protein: SVGRPRELAKNIQY
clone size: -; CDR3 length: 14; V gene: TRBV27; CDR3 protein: ASSSGTSGYQETQY
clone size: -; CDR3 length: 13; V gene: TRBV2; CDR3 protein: ASSRAERTYNEQF
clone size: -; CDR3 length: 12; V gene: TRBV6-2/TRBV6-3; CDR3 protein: ASSYYLQNQPQH
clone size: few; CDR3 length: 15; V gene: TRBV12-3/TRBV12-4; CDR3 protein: ASTLQTGGQSNQPQH
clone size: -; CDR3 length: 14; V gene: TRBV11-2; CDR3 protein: ASSLRAFRIGSEQY
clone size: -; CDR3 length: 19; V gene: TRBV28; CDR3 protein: ASSLPLGTSGRQQFRNEQF
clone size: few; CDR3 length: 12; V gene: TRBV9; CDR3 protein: ASSPYGGGRPQH
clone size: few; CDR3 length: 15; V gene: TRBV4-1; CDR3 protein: ASSQALVWRANEKLF
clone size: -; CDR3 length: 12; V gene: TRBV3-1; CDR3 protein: ASSQDYQSYEQY
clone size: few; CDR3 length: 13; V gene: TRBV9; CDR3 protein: ASSVGSGSSYEQY
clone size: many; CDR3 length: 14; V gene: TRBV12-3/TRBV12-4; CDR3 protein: ASSLDHRHFTDTQY
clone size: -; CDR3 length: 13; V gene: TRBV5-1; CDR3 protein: ASSPVPGTSGFQF
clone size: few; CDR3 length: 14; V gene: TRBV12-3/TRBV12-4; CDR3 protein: ASSLKIGQYNSPLH
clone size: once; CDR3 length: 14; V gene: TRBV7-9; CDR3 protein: ASSLVTSRARYEQY
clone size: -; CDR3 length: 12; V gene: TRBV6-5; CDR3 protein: ASSYGRGRDTQY
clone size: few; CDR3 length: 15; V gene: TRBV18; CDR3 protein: ASSLPPAGASTDTQY
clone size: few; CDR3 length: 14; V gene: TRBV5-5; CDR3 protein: ASSLDSQILFYEQY
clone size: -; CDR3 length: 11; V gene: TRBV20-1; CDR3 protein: SASVQGEEKLF
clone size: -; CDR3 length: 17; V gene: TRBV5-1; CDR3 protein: ASSGFLGLTPGGEETQY
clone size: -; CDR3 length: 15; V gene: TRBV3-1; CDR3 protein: ASSQAWTSGRIGEQF
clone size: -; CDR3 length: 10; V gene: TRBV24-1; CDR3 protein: ATSDQNYEQY
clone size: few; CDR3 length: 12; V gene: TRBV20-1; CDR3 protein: SAQRRTTNEKLF
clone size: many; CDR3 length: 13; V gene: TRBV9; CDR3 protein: ASSGEGAADTEAF
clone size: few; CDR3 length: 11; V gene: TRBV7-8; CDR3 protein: ASSSWRDSRQH
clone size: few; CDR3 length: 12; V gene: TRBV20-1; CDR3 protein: SAKTDRALETQY
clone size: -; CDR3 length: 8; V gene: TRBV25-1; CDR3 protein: ASMEGTQY
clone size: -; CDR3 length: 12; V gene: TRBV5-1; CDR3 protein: ASSFPGAPYEQY
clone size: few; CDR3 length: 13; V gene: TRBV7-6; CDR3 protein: ASSLGAGGTYEQY
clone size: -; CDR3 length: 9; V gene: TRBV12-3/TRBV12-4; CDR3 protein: ASSLTPEQY
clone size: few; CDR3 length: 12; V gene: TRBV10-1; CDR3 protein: ASSADRPNSPLH
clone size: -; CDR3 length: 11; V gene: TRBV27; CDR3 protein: ASSSRGFGEQY
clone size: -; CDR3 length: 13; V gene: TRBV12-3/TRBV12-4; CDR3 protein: ASSSPGRRGEKLF
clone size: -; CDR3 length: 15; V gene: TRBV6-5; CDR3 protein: ASSYTSGGYTQETQY
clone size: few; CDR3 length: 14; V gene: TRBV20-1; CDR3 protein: SARIRGTGGNQPQH
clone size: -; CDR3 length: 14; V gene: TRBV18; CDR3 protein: ASSPRLGGNTDTQY
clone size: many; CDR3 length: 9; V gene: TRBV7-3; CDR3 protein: ASSLGNEQF
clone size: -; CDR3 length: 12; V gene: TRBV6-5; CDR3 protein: ASSYSRSNYGYT
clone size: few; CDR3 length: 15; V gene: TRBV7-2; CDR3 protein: ASSPRPPRFGTDTQY
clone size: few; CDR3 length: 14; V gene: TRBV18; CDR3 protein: ASSPWSGGSNYGYT
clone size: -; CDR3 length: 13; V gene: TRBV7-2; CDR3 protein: ASSPLAGVGYEQY